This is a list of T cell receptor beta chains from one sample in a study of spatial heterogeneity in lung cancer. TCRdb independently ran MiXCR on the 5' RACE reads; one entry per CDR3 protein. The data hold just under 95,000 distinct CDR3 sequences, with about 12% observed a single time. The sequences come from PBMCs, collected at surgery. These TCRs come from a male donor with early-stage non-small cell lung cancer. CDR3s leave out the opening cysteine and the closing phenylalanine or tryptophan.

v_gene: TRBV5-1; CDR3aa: ASSEGTVRGGQY
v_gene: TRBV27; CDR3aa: ASSPRGTSGTDTQY
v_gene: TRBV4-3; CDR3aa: ASSQDYGAGSQQF
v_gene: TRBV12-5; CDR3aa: ASGLGGSSYEQY
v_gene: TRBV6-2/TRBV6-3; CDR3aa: ASSYSGGGTGELF
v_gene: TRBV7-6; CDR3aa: ASTTFLANVLT
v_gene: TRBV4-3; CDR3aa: ASSQRLAVTDTQY
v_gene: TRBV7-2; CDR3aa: ASSTETGPYSPLH
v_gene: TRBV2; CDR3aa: ASSTGTGAANSPLH
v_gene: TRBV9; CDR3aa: ASSGLAEVTDTQY
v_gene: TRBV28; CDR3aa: ASTPPGLEDTQY
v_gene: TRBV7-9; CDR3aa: ASSSIGLAGGSSYEQY
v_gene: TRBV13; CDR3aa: ASSRLAGAKLQGGELF
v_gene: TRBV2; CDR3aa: ASRATSAPQETQY
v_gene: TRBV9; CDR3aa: ASSVGDGNQPQH
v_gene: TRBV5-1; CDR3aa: ASSLDSGTEAF
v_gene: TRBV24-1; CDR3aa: APPGDEQY
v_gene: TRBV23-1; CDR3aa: ASSREIGYGYT
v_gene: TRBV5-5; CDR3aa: ASSLQGAGTDTQY
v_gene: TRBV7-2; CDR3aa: ASSLGVGSGNTIY
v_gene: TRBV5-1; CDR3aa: ASSLDYPDNEQF
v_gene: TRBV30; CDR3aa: AWSVGTPGDTQY
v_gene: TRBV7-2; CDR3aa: ASSSSSGGLWETQY
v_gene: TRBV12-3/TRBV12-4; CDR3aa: ASSLRLAGVDEQF
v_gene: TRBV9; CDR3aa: ASSPDRANNSPLH
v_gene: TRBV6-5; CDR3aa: ASSYSAVPSVTQY
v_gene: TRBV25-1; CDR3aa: ASVEGSSYNSPLH
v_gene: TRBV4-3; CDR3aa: ASSQAGRKAF
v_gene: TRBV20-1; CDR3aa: SARVGAGGHEQY
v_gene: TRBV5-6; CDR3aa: ASSPDLAKNIQY
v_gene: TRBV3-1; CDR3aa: ASKPARDAANEQF
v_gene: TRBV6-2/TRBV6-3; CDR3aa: ASSLVGVSVNEQF
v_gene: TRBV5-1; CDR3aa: ASSLVLGWNTEAF
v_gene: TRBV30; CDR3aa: AWSVQFTGREQF
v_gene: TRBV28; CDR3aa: ASIETSGGTDTQY
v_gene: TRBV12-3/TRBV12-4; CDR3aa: ASRGSSQMTQY
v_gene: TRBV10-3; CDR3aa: AISELDPYEQY
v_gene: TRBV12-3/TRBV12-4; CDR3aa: ASSLPPLETQY
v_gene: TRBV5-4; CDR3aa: ASSPAGANIQY
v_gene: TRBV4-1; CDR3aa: ASSQDTGTYEQY
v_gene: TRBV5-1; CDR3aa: ASSSGTGTTAF
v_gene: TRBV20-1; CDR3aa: SASGEGTGISYEQY
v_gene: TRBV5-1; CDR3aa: ASSPRRVLTGELF
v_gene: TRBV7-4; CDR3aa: ASRLARGGPQH